The next 25 T cell receptor beta chains were all read from a single sample in a study of T cell changes during pregnancy in multiple sclerosis. Only in-frame clones appear in the TCRdb table, and some are missing; sequencing was by immunoSEQ multiplex PCR. Of some 83,000 clones in the sample, approximately 90% were seen once. Sequencing was performed on PBMCs, taken in the first trimester of pregnancy. Source of these receptors: a female donor in good health, serving as a control in a pregnancy study. Some clones in this sample may be carry-over from other donors' samples.

The chain combines TRBV28 with TRBJ2-7; D may be TRBD1 (5 bases). This CDR3 has 11 residues. CDR1 is MDHEN and CDR2 is SYDVKM in the germline V gene. Trimming took off 6 bases at V and 3 bases at J, with 6 bases between the two ends. The CDR3 DNA is TGTGCCAGCAGAGGGGACTACGAGCAGTACTTC. The encoded protein is CASRGDYEQYF.

The chain has TRBV7-8 and TRBJ2-7; TRBD1 matches 7 bases. CDR1 is SGHVS, CDR2 FQNEAQ, per germline. Trimming at V came to 3 bases and at J to 0 bases, leaving 2 bases not matched to a gene. The CDR3 sequence is 14 residues long. DNA of the CDR3: TGTGCCAGCAGCTTGGACAGGAGCTCCTACGAGCAGTACTTC. Translating it yields CASSLDRSSYEQYF.

The gene calls are TRBV19 and TRBJ2-7, with 7 bases that match TRBD1. There are 14 residues in the CDR3. V trimming: 6 bases; J trimming: 4 bases; junction bases outside the gene matches: 9. Germline loops: CDR1 LNHDA, CDR2 SQIVND (reference sequence). The CDR3 region has the DNA TGTGCCAGTAGACCGGGACCAGGGGGTTACGAGCAGTACTTC. This codes for CASRPGPGGYEQYF. The variable domain in full, completed from reference TRBV19 and TRBJ2-7, reads DGGITQSPKYLFRKEGQNVTLSCEQNLNHDAMYWYRQDPGQGLRLIYYSQIVNDFQKGDIAEGYSVSREKKESFPLTVTSAQKNPTAFYLCASRPGPGGYEQYFGPGTRLTVT.

This clone was observed a single time. The chain uses TRBV5-1 and TRBJ2-2, with 9 bases that match TRBD1. The CDR3 consists of 14 residues. In germline, CDR1 is SGHRS, CDR2 YFSETQ. Germline trimming cut 4 bases from V and 5 bases from J; bases unmatched to any gene: 3. The CDR3 DNA reads TGCGCCAGCAGCGAAGGGACAGGGACCGGGGAGCTGTTTTTT. It is translated as CASSEGTGTGELFF.

The chain combines TRBV7-3 with TRBJ2-1, with 9 bases that match TRBD1. The CDR3 runs to 20 residues. Unmatched junction bases numbered 15, after V lost 3 bases and J lost 0 bases. Germline-derived CDR1 and CDR2 are SGHTA and FQGTGA. The CDR3 DNA reads as TGTGCCAGCAGCTTGATGGTGGGGGAACAGGGGGCGACCTCCTACAATGAGCAGTTCTTC. This codes for CASSLMVGEQGATSYNEQFF.

The chain uses TRBV27 and TRBJ2-3, with 7 bases aligning to TRBD1. The length of the CDR3 is 15 residues. Germline CDR1 is MNHEY and CDR2 is SMNVEV (reference sequence). V trimming: 6 bases; J trimming: 3 bases; junction bases outside the gene matches: 9. CDR3: CASRPDRVRTDTQYF. Written as DNA, the CDR3 is TGTGCCAGCAGGCCAGACAGGGTCCGAACAGATACGCAGTATTTT.

The chain has TRBV14 and TRBJ2-1; D is unclear. Germline CDR1 reads SGHDN; CDR2 reads FVKESK. The length of the CDR3 is 13 residues. The germline V and J ends were trimmed by 4 bases and 6 bases, with 10 bases remaining between them. CDR3: CASSLVVTNEQFF. The CDR3 nucleotides read TGTGCCAGCAGCCTCGTAGTCACCAATGAGCAGTTCTTC. Based on the CDR3 plus reference TRBV14 and TRBJ2-1, the full variable domain is EAGVTQFPSHSVIEKGQTVTLRCDPISGHDNLYWYRRVMGKEIKFLLHFVKESKQDESGMPNNRFLAERTGGTYSTLKVQPAELEDSGVYFCASSLVVTNEQFFGPGTRLTVL.

The chain links TRBV5-5 to TRBJ1-2; TRBD1 agrees at 10 bases. V was clipped by 4 bases and J by 3 bases; unmatched bases: 9. Germline V CDR1 and CDR2: SGHKS, YYEKEE (reference sequence). This CDR3 is 16 amino acids long. The CDR3 is CASSLPGQGIYYGYTF. The DNA for the CDR3 is TGTGCCAGCAGCCTGCCGGGACAGGGGATTTACTATGGCTACACCTTC.

V is TRBV7-9 and J is TRBJ1-2; no definite D call. The CDR3 covers 15 residues. In germline, CDR1 is SEHNR, CDR2 FQNEAQ (reference sequence). V was pared by 5 bases and J by 4 bases, with 17 bases between. The CDR3 coding sequence is TGTGCCAGCAGCCGCCCAGAGGGAGGAGGCTATGGCTACACCTTC. Protein: CASSRPEGGGYGYTF.

The chain combines TRBV5-6 with TRBJ1-2, with D perhaps matching TRBD1 (5 bases). Trimming pared 1 base from V and 6 bases from J, leaving 13 bases between. Germline CDR1 and CDR2: SGHDT and YYEEEE. The CDR3 loop spans 14 amino acids. Here the CDR3 DNA reads TGTGCCAGCAGCTTGAAACAGGCCTGGCATGGCTACACCTTC. This encodes CASSLKQAWHGYTF.

This clone has a single count. The chain carries TRBV6-5 and TRBJ1-3; D uncertain. The CDR3 has 13 residues. Per the germline V gene, CDR1 is MNHEY and CDR2 is SVGAGI. V was shortened by 7 bases and J by 0 bases, with 7 bases between the two germline ends. The CDR3 coding sequence is TGTGCCAGCAACGACAACTCTGGAAACACCATATATTTT. It is translated as CASNDNSGNTIYF.

This clone appeared a few times. J is TRBJ1-1 and V is TRBV7-9, with D uncertain. V lost 4 bases to trimming and J lost 0 bases, with 9 bases between them. Germline V gives CDR1 SEHNR, CDR2 FQNEAQ (reference sequence). The CDR3 consists of 14 residues. CDR3 amino acids: CASSSPGMNTEAFF. Here the CDR3 DNA reads TGTGCCAGCAGCTCCCCAGGAATGAACACTGAAGCTTTCTTT.

The V gene is TRBV7-9, the J gene TRBJ2-3, with 13 bases matching TRBD2. Germline V gives CDR1 SEHNR, CDR2 FQNEAQ (reference sequence). The V and J ends lost 5 bases and 3 bases, in that order; junction bases with no gene match: 2. The CDR3 has 15 residues. The CDR3 DNA sequence: TGTGCCAGCAGCCAGACTAGCGGGAGGACAGATACGCAGTATTTT. The encoded protein is CASSQTSGRTDTQYF.

This chain joins TRBV6-1 and TRBJ2-1; 10 bases align to TRBD2. The CDR3 runs to 15 residues. The J segment lost 9 bases and the V segment lost 6 bases, leaving 11 bases of the junction unmatched. CDR1 and CDR2 (germline): MNHNS, SASEGT. The CDR3 DNA is TGTGCCAGCAGGGCCCAAATAGCGGGGGGTGGTGAGCAGTTCTTC. Protein product: CASRAQIAGGGEQFF.

The V gene is TRBV4-1, the J gene TRBJ1-6; the D gene is possibly TRBD1 (5 bases). V shed 0 bases and J shed 10 bases, with 16 bases lying between them. This CDR3 region has 16 residues. CDR1 is MGHRA and CDR2 is YSYEKL in the germline V gene. The CDR3 spells CASSQDPQGFGSPLHF. CDR3 nucleotides: TGCGCCAGCAGCCAAGATCCCCAGGGCTTTGGGTCACCCCTCCACTTT.

This clone has only one observation. This rearrangement joins TRBV5-4 to TRBJ2-1; 8 nucleotides agree with TRBD1. This CDR3 is built from 13 residues. Germline V gene sequence: CDR1 SGHNT, CDR2 YYREEE (reference sequence). V shed 0 bases, J shed 9 bases, and the junction held 2 bases outside the gene matches. This CDR3 reads CASSLGTGSEQFF. CDR3 sequence (DNA): TGTGCCAGCAGCTTGGGGACAGGGTCTGAGCAGTTCTTC.

Written as DNA, the CDR3 is TGTGCCAGTAGTTTACCTACAGGGCTCGGGAACTACACCTTC. Its protein is CASSLPTGLGNYTF. The chain combines TRBV19 with TRBJ1-2; D is perhaps TRBD1 (6 bases). CDR3 length: 14 amino acids. The germline V and J ends were trimmed by 5 bases and 10 bases, with 20 bases remaining between them. The V gene's germline CDR1 is LNHDA and CDR2 SQIVND (reference sequence).

This clone was recorded only once. The rearrangement joins TRBV28 to TRBJ2-7; D possibly corresponds to TRBD2 (6 bases). The V gene's germline CDR1 is MDHEN and CDR2 SYDVKM. V lost 6 bases and J 4 bases, leaving 13 bases between the germline ends. This CDR3 has 13 residues. The CDR3, as DNA: TGTGCCAGCAGCCCGGGGGACCGATACGAGCAGTACTTC. Protein sequence: CASSPGDRYEQYF.

The chain recombines TRBV13 with TRBJ2-7; weak D call: TRBD1 (6 bases). The ends were cut back, 4 bases at V and 1 base at J, with 8 bases in the middle. The germline V gene has CDR1 PRHDT and CDR2 FYEKMQ (reference sequence). CDR3 size: 13 residues. This CDR3 reads CASSSDRSYEQYF. The CDR3 nucleotides are TGTGCCAGCAGCTCAGACAGGTCCTACGAGCAGTACTTC.

This chain links TRBV2 with TRBJ2-3; the match to TRBD2 covers 9 bases. V trimming: 5 bases; J trimming: 6 bases; junction bases outside the gene matches: 3. The germline V gene encodes CDR1 SNHLY and CDR2 FYNNEI. This CDR3 contains 13 residues. The CDR3 bases are TGTGCCAGCAGTCAAGGGACTAGCGATACGCAGTATTTT. This translates into CASSQGTSDTQYF.

V is TRBV7-2 and J is TRBJ1-6; the D gene is possibly TRBD1 (6 bases). This CDR3 has 16 amino acids. From germline, CDR1 is SGHTA and CDR2 FQGNSA. Trimming took off 2 bases at V and 10 bases at J, with 18 bases between the two ends. Here the CDR3 reads CASSLIRGSGLSPLHF. CDR3 sequence (DNA): TGTGCCAGCAGCTTAATCAGGGGATCTGGCCTGTCACCCCTCCACTTT.

The chain employs TRBV4-3 and TRBJ2-5; TRBD1 is a possible D gene (5 bases). CDR1 and CDR2 (germline): LGHNA, YSLEER. This CDR3 contains 15 residues. The V end lost 1 base, the J end lost 3 bases, and 12 bases lay between the germline ends. CDR3: CASSQGGRGKETQYF. The CDR3 nucleotides read TGCGCCAGCAGCCAAGGGGGTAGGGGAAAAGAGACCCAGTACTTC.

This sequence joins TRBV4-3 and TRBJ2-7, with TRBD2 matching 12 bases. The CDR3 runs to 16 residues. Germline values: CDR1 LGHNA, CDR2 YSLEER. Losses at the gene ends were 2 bases for V and 5 bases for J; bases not matched to a gene: 7. The CDR3 nucleotides are TGCGCCAGCAGCCAACAGCTCCTAGCGGGAGGGAACGAGCAGTACTTC. It yields the protein CASSQQLLAGGNEQYF.

The chain couples TRBV28 to TRBJ1-4, with D perhaps TRBD1 (6 bases). Trimming left V 4 bases short and J 8 bases short, with 14 bases between. The CDR3 contains 14 residues. The germline gives CDR1 MDHEN, CDR2 SYDVKM. The CDR3 DNA is TGTGCCAGCAGTTCAGGGGCTGGGGGAGAAAAACTGTTTTTT. Translating gives CASSSGAGGEKLFF.

V gene TRBV9 combines with J gene TRBJ2-1, with 11 nucleotides matching TRBD1. CDR3 length: 16 residues. CDR1 and CDR2 from the germline V gene are SGDLS and YYNGEE. Unmatched junction bases numbered 13, after V lost 4 bases and J lost 10 bases. The CDR3 nucleotides read TGTGCCAGCAGCCCGAATCCGGACAGGGGGCATTTAGAGCAGTTCTTC. Translating gives CASSPNPDRGHLEQFF.